These 24 T cell receptor beta chains originate from one sample sequenced in a study of blood T cell repertoires in COVID-19. Clones were sequenced by immunoSEQ multiplex PCR, and TCRdb holds only the in-frame ones, with some missing. The table shows 180,000 or so clones, with more than 75% occurring only once. Sequencing was performed on peripheral blood. The receptors come from a woman in her forties or fifties with active or convalescent COVID-19.

The chain couples TRBV6-2 or TRBV6-3 to TRBJ2-1, with 9 bases aligning to TRBD2. V shed 5 bases and J 4 bases; nucleotides not matched to a gene: 9. This CDR3 is built from 16 residues. From germline, CDR1 is MNHEY and CDR2 SVGEGT. CDR3 DNA: TGTGCCAGCAGTGGCCCGAGCGGGGGGACTTACAATGAGCAGTTCTTC. Translating gives CASSGPSGGTYNEQFF.

This clone came up a few times. This chain links TRBV2 with TRBJ2-1; 13 bases agree with TRBD2. V lost 8 bases, J lost 13 bases, and 5 bases stayed unmatched. Germline loops: CDR1 SNHLY, CDR2 FYNNEI. CDR3 length equals 12 residues. CDR3: CASGGLAGKQFF. In DNA form, the CDR3 reads TGTGCCAGCGGGGGACTAGCGGGGAAACAGTTCTTC.

V is TRBV11-1 and J is TRBJ2-3; weak D call: TRBD2 (6 bases). In germline, CDR1 is SGHAT, CDR2 FQDESV (reference sequence). The CDR3 length is 16 residues. V lost 2 bases, J lost 6 bases, and 18 bases lay in between. The CDR3 loop reads CASSLNNRREADTQYF. CDR3 in DNA: TGTGCCAGCAGCTTAAATAATAGGCGGGAAGCGGATACGCAGTATTTT.

The gene calls are TRBV28 and TRBJ2-3, with 11 bases matching TRBD1. This CDR3 is 16 amino acids long. The germline gives CDR1 MDHEN, CDR2 SYDVKM. The V and J ends lost 6 bases and 2 bases, in that order; junction bases with no gene match: 7. The CDR3 DNA sequence: TGTGCCAGCAGCCCGCCGGGACAGGGGGTCACAGATACGCAGTATTTT. Protein sequence: CASSPPGQGVTDTQYF.

This chain links TRBV5-1 with TRBJ1-1; 10 nucleotides agree with TRBD1. The ends lost 4 bases at V and 0 bases at J; junction bases unmatched: 3. The CDR3 extends over 15 amino acids. Germline assignment: CDR1 SGHRS and CDR2 YFSETQ. The CDR3 DNA reads TGCGCCAGCAGCGTGGGACAGGGGATGAACACTGAAGCTTTCTTT. It encodes CASSVGQGMNTEAFF.

The J gene is TRBJ2-5, the V gene TRBV6-5, with TRBD1 matching over 8 bases. Germline CDR1 MNHEY, CDR2 SVGAGI. The J segment lost 5 bases and the V segment lost 10 bases, leaving 9 bases of the junction unmatched. This CDR3 is built from 13 residues. The CDR3 loop is CATAGGGFETQYF. The CDR3 DNA sequence: TGTGCCACCGCAGGGGGCGGATTTGAGACCCAGTACTTC.

The chain has TRBV19 and TRBJ2-1; TRBD1 matches 12 bases. The CDR3 contains 14 residues. V shed 10 bases and J 6 bases; nucleotides not matched to a gene: 7. The germline V gene encodes CDR1 LNHDA and CDR2 SQIVND (reference sequence). This chain's CDR3 is CATGDRGQINEQFF. CDR3 DNA sequence: TGTGCCACCGGGGACAGGGGGCAGATCAATGAGCAGTTCTTC.

This clone came up many times. The genes are TRBV5-5 and TRBJ1-2; a possible D gene is TRBD1 (6 bases). This CDR3 spans 14 amino acids. Trimming shortened V by 4 bases and J by 8 bases, and 18 bases separated the two germline ends. Germline lookup yields CDR1 SGHKS and CDR2 YYEKEE (reference sequence). CDR3: CASSRTGGPKGYTF. The CDR3 bases are TGTGCCAGCAGCCGCACGGGGGGCCCGAAGGGCTACACCTTC. Full variable domain (missing parts from reference TRBV5-5 and TRBJ1-2): DAGVTQSPTHLIKTRGQQVTLRCSPISGHKSVSWYQQVLGQGPQFIFQYYEKEERGRGNFPDRFSARQFPNYSSELNVNALLLGDSALYLCASSRTGGPKGYTFGSGTRLTVV.

The DNA for the CDR3 is TGTGCCAGCAGTTTAACGGTGCACACTGAAGCTTTCTTT. It codes for CASSLTVHTEAFF. This chain uses TRBV12-3 or TRBV12-4 with TRBJ1-1; D call uncertain. Trimming left V 2 bases short and J 3 bases short, with 7 bases between. This CDR3 contains 13 residues.

The chain uses TRBV9 and TRBJ2-7; 7 bases map to TRBD2. Germline V CDR1 and CDR2: SGDLS, YYNGEE. The V segment lost 0 bases and the J segment 6 bases; nucleotides outside the gene matches: 12. The CDR3 loop spans 16 amino acids. Here the CDR3 DNA reads TGTGCCAGCAGCGTAGGAGGGAGGGAGGGCCAACTCGAGCAGTACTTC. Its protein product is CASSVGGREGQLEQYF.

A few counts support this clone. The chain employs TRBV28 and TRBJ1-2; TRBD1 is a possible D gene (6 bases). Deletions cut 5 bases from V and 3 bases from J, with 16 bases between. This CDR3 comprises 15 residues. Germline loops: CDR1 MDHEN, CDR2 SYDVKM. CDR3 DNA: TGTGCCAGCAGTCCCGCAATGTGGACAGACTATGGCTACACCTTC. It specifies CASSPAMWTDYGYTF.

The CDR3 loop is CASSLGRGGREIRGEQFF. The CDR3 DNA is TGTGCCAGCAGCTTGGGACGGGGAGGCAGGGAAATTCGGGGTGAGCAGTTCTTC. The chain recombines TRBV7-8 with TRBJ2-1, with a tentative D call TRBD2 (6 bases). The germline gives CDR1 SGHVS, CDR2 FQNEAQ. The CDR3 runs to 18 residues. V was pared by 3 bases and J by 9 bases, with 27 bases between.

This chain joins TRBV6-5 and TRBJ1-2; TRBD1 aligns across 11 bases. Germline V gives CDR1 MNHEY, CDR2 SVGAGI. CDR3 length: 14 amino acids. V shed 7 bases and J 8 bases; nucleotides not matched to a gene: 9. Written as DNA, the CDR3 is TGTGCCAGCACCCGGACAGGGGGCGAGGGCGGCTACACCTTC. Its translation is CASTRTGGEGGYTF.

The rearrangement uses TRBV19 and TRBJ1-2; 7 bases fit TRBD1. The V and J ends lost 7 bases and 4 bases, in that order; junction bases with no gene match: 15. Germline V gives CDR1 LNHDA, CDR2 SQIVND (reference sequence). This CDR3 spans 16 amino acids. CDR3 coding DNA: TGTGCCAGTACCCCAGTCGGTGGACAGGCTCCCTATGGCTACACCTTC. Translated, it gives CASTPVGGQAPYGYTF.

The V call is TRBV9, the J call TRBJ1-4; TRBD1 agrees at 8 bases. The CDR3 runs 16 residues. Germline trimming cut 1 base from V and 0 bases from J; bases unmatched to any gene: 2. Germline V gene sequence: CDR1 SGDLS, CDR2 YYNGEE. This CDR3 reads CASSVSGGTTNEKLFF. In DNA, the CDR3 is TGTGCCAGCAGCGTATCAGGGGGCACAACTAATGAAAAACTGTTTTTT.

The rearrangement joins TRBV7-8 to TRBJ2-3; 7 bases fit TRBD2. This CDR3 spans 14 amino acids. After removal of 10 bases from V and 0 bases from J, the junction contained 7 bases not matched to a gene. CDR1 SGHVS and CDR2 FQNEAQ come from the germline V gene. The CDR3 protein is CATQAGRSTDTQYF. The CDR3 coding sequence is TGTGCCACGCAAGCGGGACGGAGCACAGATACGCAGTATTTT.

The chain links TRBV11-2 to TRBJ2-1; D not resolved. CDR3 length: 13 residues. Trimming took 4 bases from V and 9 from J, leaving 13 bases between them. Germline values: CDR1 SGHAT, CDR2 FQNNGV. The CDR3: CASSSLGSGEQFF. The CDR3 coding sequence is TGTGCCAGCAGCTCCCTAGGTTCTGGTGAGCAGTTCTTC.

The chain combines TRBV5-1 with TRBJ1-4; weak D call: TRBD1 (6 bases). Germline CDR1 reads SGHRS; CDR2 reads YFSETQ. The CDR3 length is 15 residues. V dropped 5 bases and J dropped 4 bases, with 15 bases sitting between them. The CDR3 is CASRRVGGNNEKLFF. In DNA form, the CDR3 reads TGCGCCAGCAGACGGGTAGGGGGAAATAATGAAAAACTGTTTTTT.

This chain joins TRBV25-1 and TRBJ2-3; D is perhaps TRBD1 (6 bases). This CDR3 has 14 residues. Germline V gene lookup returns CDR1 MGHDK and CDR2 SYGVNS. V lost 4 bases and J 5 bases, leaving 13 bases between the germline ends. CDR3 in amino acids: CASSAGTMGDTQYF. The CDR3 DNA sequence: TGTGCCAGCAGTGCTGGGACAATGGGAGATACGCAGTATTTT.

J is TRBJ1-4 and V is TRBV7-2; D unclear. The germline CDR1 and CDR2 sequences are SGHTA and FQGNSA. V gave up 4 bases and J gave up 4 bases, with 13 bases separating them. The CDR3 loop spans 15 amino acids. The CDR3 nucleotides are TGTGCCAGCAGCTCCGGACGGGAGTATAATGAAAAACTGTTTTTT. As protein: CASSSGREYNEKLFF.

The chain employs TRBV5-5 and TRBJ1-6; unclear D gene. Germline CDR1 SGHKS, CDR2 YYEKEE (reference sequence). Trimming took 4 bases from V and 7 from J, leaving 21 bases between them. The CDR3 extends over 17 amino acids. CDR3 sequence (DNA): TGTGCCAGCAGCCCCGTGCGCAGCCCCGACTCAAATTCACCCCTCCACTTT. Protein: CASSPVRSPDSNSPLHF.

The chain employs TRBV10-3 and TRBJ1-1, with 8 bases matching TRBD1. V shed 0 bases, J shed 6 bases, and the junction held 6 bases outside the gene matches. Germline CDR1 is ENHRY and CDR2 is SYGVKD. The CDR3 has 15 residues. The CDR3 sequence: CAISESGQGVPEAFF. The CDR3 bases are TGTGCCATCAGTGAGTCAGGACAGGGAGTCCCTGAAGCTTTCTTT.

This chain uses TRBV7-6 with TRBJ2-1, with a weak D call TRBD2 (7 bases). Trimming stripped 5 bases from V and 7 bases from J, with 21 bases between. The germline V gene encodes CDR1 SGHVS and CDR2 FNYEAQ. This CDR3 has 16 residues. The CDR3 reads CASSPGDYPRGNEQFF. DNA of the CDR3: TGTGCCAGCAGCCCCGGGGACTATCCGAGGGGGAATGAGCAGTTCTTC.

The chain couples TRBV18 to TRBJ1-1; D might be TRBD1 (5 bases). The germline V and J ends were trimmed by 2 bases and 4 bases, with 14 bases remaining between them. The CDR3 loop spans 15 amino acids. CDR1 and CDR2 (germline): KGHSH, LQKENI. For the CDR3, the DNA is TGTGCCAGCTCACCAATCAACAGGCTGAGCACTGAAGCTTTCTTT. Amino acid sequence: CASSPINRLSTEAFF.